The next 4 T cell receptor beta chains were all read from a single sample in a study of T-cell memory formation after mild COVID-19. TCRdb itself ran the 5' RACE reads through MiXCR, one entry per CDR3 protein. This sample carries some 150,000 distinct CDR3 sequences, 5.5% to 7% of them seen once, and the ten largest clones take 2% to 2.5%. Sequences were obtained from PBMCs or a T cell subset sorted from them (not recorded which). The receptors originated from an adult woman who had mild COVID-19 (a few samples of this study predate the infection). Cell type and time point are not known.

This sequence joins TRBV7-2 and TRBJ2-1; D call uncertain. CDR3 length: 13 residues. Trimming removed 4 bases from V and 6 bases from J, with 10 bases in between. Germline V gene lookup returns CDR1 SGHTA and CDR2 FQGNSA. The CDR3 coding sequence is TGTGCCAGCAGCTCGGACGGACGCAATGAGCAGTTCTTC. Residues: CASSSDGRNEQFF.

This clonotype was recorded many times. The chain carries TRBV2 and TRBJ2-4; the D gene is possibly TRBD1 (5 bases). This CDR3 is 17 amino acids long. Trimming cost V 6 bases and J 1 base, with 19 bases left between them. Per the germline V gene, CDR1 is SNHLY and CDR2 is FYNNEI. CDR3 sequence reads: CASRGHWATGAKNIQYF. DNA of the CDR3: TGTGCCAGCAGAGGACATTGGGCTACTGGGGCCAAAAACATTCAGTACTTC.

The chain joins TRBV4-1 to TRBJ2-1, with 9 nucleotides matching TRBD2. CDR3 length: 15 residues. Germline CDR1 reads MGHRA; CDR2 reads YSYEKL. The V and J ends lost 3 bases and 7 bases, in that order; junction bases with no gene match: 7. CDR3 sequence reads: CASSHIAGDGNEQFF. The CDR3 coding sequence is TGCGCCAGCAGCCATATAGCGGGAGATGGGAATGAGCAGTTCTTC.

V is TRBV10-3 and J is TRBJ2-5; weak D call: TRBD1 (6 bases). Trimming shortened V by 8 bases and J by 3 bases, and 7 bases separated the two germline ends. CDR3 length equals 11 residues. The germline V gene has CDR1 ENHRY and CDR2 SYGVKD. CDR3 DNA sequence: TGTGCCATCGGGGGCAAAGAGACCCAGTACTTC. It is translated as CAIGGKETQYF.